This TCR beta chain stems from a study of regulatory T cells. Study outcomes and limitations: Hydrophobic residues at CDR3 positions 6 and 7 were enriched in conventional CD4+ T cells of CD3G-deficient patients. Patient repertoires had restricted TRB V-J pairs and skewed V and J usage, most in Tregs.

The PCR used 52 TRBV and 13 TRBJ primers. Sequenced by immunoSEQ multiplex PCR; TCRdb stores in-frame clones only, minus some. The data show 30,000 to 40,000 clones, roughly 90% seen once. Autoimmunity was present in every CD3G-deficient patient, worse in two. Sorting split CD4+ cells into CD25-high CD127-low Tregs and CD25-low CD127-high conventional T cells. Note on this clone: No antigen is known for it.

The J segment lost 0 bases and the V segment lost 4 bases, leaving 8 bases of the junction unmatched. CDR3 size: 18 residues. CDR1 and CDR2 (germline): SGHRS, YFSETQ. The chain employs TRBV5-1 and TRBJ2-6; 9 bases are shared with TRBD1. This sequence was found in a person aged 18 to 29 with CD3G deficiency. The sample consisted of conventional CD4+ T cells sorted from blood. The CDR3 spells CASSPTGTGFSGANVLTF. In nucleotides, the CDR3 is TGCGCCAGCAGCCCCACCGGGACAGGGTTCTCTGGGGCCAACGTCCTGACTTTC.